These T cell receptor beta chains were read from a single sample in a study of immune evolution from preneoplasia to lung adenocarcinoma. Sequencing used immunoSEQ multiplex PCR; TCRdb keeps in-frame clones, though not all of them. The sample records about 5,700 clones, around 81% being singletons. The sequenced sample was FFPE normal lung tissue adjacent to the tumor. The receptors shown here come from a person aged 50-75 years with lung adenocarcinoma. Each CDR3 is given with its conserved first and last residue. A D gene is named only where the DNA matches it firmly. Some rows mark clone size as missing; the rest say once, few, many or name a class of expanded clone.

clone size: NA; V gene: TRBV11-2; D gene: NA; J gene: TRBJ2-1; CDR3 DNA: TGTGCCAGCAGCTTAGACTCCTACAATGAGCAGTTCTTC; CDR3 protein: CASSLDSYNEQFF
clone size: NA; V gene: TRBV28; D gene: TRBD1; J gene: TRBJ1-6; CDR3 DNA: TGTGCCAGCAGACCTCTCGCAGGGGGCCCCGCTAATTCACCCCTCCACTTT; CDR3 protein: CASRPLAGGPANSPLHF
clone size: NA; V gene: TRBV2; D gene: NA; J gene: TRBJ1-2; CDR3 DNA: TGTGCCAGCAGTGAATCCCGACAGGATCGTGGCTACACCTTC; CDR3 protein: CASSESRQDRGYTF
clone size: NA; V gene: TRBV18; D gene: NA; J gene: TRBJ2-2; CDR3 DNA: TGTGCCAGCTCACCAGAGGCACGGGAGACCACCTTCGCGAACACCGGGGAGCTGTTTTTT; CDR3 protein: CASSPEARETTFANTGELFF
clone size: NA; V gene: TRBV5-1; D gene: NA; J gene: TRBJ2-3; CDR3 DNA: TGCGCCAGCAGCTTGGAGTTCGCAGATACGCAGTATTTT; CDR3 protein: CASSLEFADTQYF
clone size: NA; V gene: TRBV11-2; D gene: NA; J gene: TRBJ2-1; CDR3 DNA: TGTGCCAGCAGCTTAGTCGGCCAGAATGAGCAGTTCTTC; CDR3 protein: CASSLVGQNEQFF
clone size: NA; V gene: TRBV11-3; D gene: NA; J gene: TRBJ2-1; CDR3 DNA: TGTGCCAGCAGCTTAGATCCCCCCAGTAGGAATGAGCAGTTCTTC; CDR3 protein: CASSLDPPSRNEQFF
clone size: NA; V gene: TRBV28; D gene: TRBD1; J gene: TRBJ2-7; CDR3 DNA: TGTACTTCACGGCAGGGGGCAACCTACGAGCAGTACTTC; CDR3 protein: CTSRQGATYEQYF
clone size: NA; V gene: TRBV5-6; D gene: TRBD1; J gene: TRBJ2-2; CDR3 DNA: TGTGCCAGCAGCCAGATGGACAGGGGGCGGACCGGGGAGCTGTTTTTT; CDR3 protein: CASSQMDRGRTGELFF
clone size: NA; V gene: TRBV6-5; D gene: NA; J gene: TRBJ1-2; CDR3 DNA: TGTGCCAGCAGTTTTGGACAGAACTATGGCTACACCTTC; CDR3 protein: CASSFGQNYGYTF
clone size: few; V gene: TRBV7-2; D gene: TRBD2; J gene: TRBJ2-7; CDR3 DNA: TGTGCCAGCAGCTTAGCCTCCGTCGGACTAGCGGGAGCCGAGCAGTACTTC; CDR3 protein: CASSLASVGLAGAEQYF
clone size: medium-sized; V gene: TRBV2; D gene: TRBD1; J gene: TRBJ1-2; CDR3 DNA: TGTGCCAGCACCAGGACAGGGGGCGAGGATGGCTACACCTTC; CDR3 protein: CASTRTGGEDGYTF
clone size: NA; V gene: TRBV10-3; D gene: NA; J gene: TRBJ1-5; CDR3 DNA: TGTGCCACCCGCACGGATAGCAATCAGCCCCAGCATTTT; CDR3 protein: CATRTDSNQPQHF
clone size: NA; V gene: TRBV28; D gene: NA; J gene: TRBJ2-7; CDR3 DNA: TGTGCCAGCAGTACCCCCGGCGGGACGGATGGGTACTTC; CDR3 protein: CASSTPGGTDGYF
clone size: NA; V gene: TRBV4-1; D gene: TRBD1; J gene: TRBJ1-1; CDR3 DNA: TGCGCCAGCAGCCAGGGGACAGGGAGCTTCAAAATGAACACTGAAGCTTTCTTT; CDR3 protein: CASSQGTGSFKMNTEAFF
clone size: NA; V gene: TRBV6-4; D gene: TRBD2; J gene: TRBJ2-7; CDR3 DNA: TGTGCCAGCCAGAGCGGGAGGGTCTCCTACGAGCAGTACTTC; CDR3 protein: CASQSGRVSYEQYF
clone size: NA; V gene: TRBV6-5; D gene: NA; J gene: TRBJ1-1; CDR3 DNA: TGTGCCAGCAGTTACTCGGCCGGCTCCCGGGCTTTCTTT; CDR3 protein: CASSYSAGSRAFF
clone size: NA; V gene: TRBV7-2; D gene: TRBD1; J gene: TRBJ2-1; CDR3 DNA: TGTGCCAGCAGCTTAGTGGGACAGGGTTCCAATGAGCAGTTCTTC; CDR3 protein: CASSLVGQGSNEQFF
clone size: NA; V gene: TRBV5-6; D gene: TRBD2; J gene: TRBJ2-3; CDR3 DNA: TGTGCCAGCAGCTCATTACTAGCGGGAGTTGGTGATACGCAGTATTTT; CDR3 protein: CASSSLLAGVGDTQYF
clone size: NA; V gene: TRBV28; D gene: NA; J gene: TRBJ2-1; CDR3 DNA: TGTGCCAGCAGTTTACCCAGGGGTACTGAGCAGTTCTTC; CDR3 protein: CASSLPRGTEQFF
clone size: NA; V gene: TRBV28; D gene: TRBD2; J gene: TRBJ2-3; CDR3 DNA: TGTGCCAGCAACGGAGCCACGGGCGGGAGGGCGAATACGCAGTATTTT; CDR3 protein: CASNGATGGRANTQYF
clone size: NA; V gene: TRBV20-1; D gene: NA; J gene: TRBJ2-7; CDR3 DNA: TGCAGTGCCAGTAGCGGCTACGAGCAGTACTTC; CDR3 protein: CSASSGYEQYF
clone size: NA; V gene: TRBV9; D gene: NA; J gene: TRBJ2-1; CDR3 DNA: TGTGCCAGCAGCGTGGGGGCAGGAAACAATGAGCAGTTCTTC; CDR3 protein: CASSVGAGNNEQFF
clone size: NA; V gene: TRBV29-1; D gene: NA; J gene: TRBJ2-3; CDR3 DNA: TGCAGCGTTGTTGTGTTATCTTTAGGTGTCTACGAAAACACAGATACGCAGTATTTT; CDR3 protein: CSVVVLSLGVYENTDTQYF
clone size: NA; V gene: TRBV30; D gene: TRBD1; J gene: TRBJ2-5; CDR3 DNA: TGTGCCTGGAGTAATCGACAGGGGCGATGGGAGACCCAGTACTTC; CDR3 protein: CAWSNRQGRWETQYF
clone size: NA; V gene: TRBV6-6; D gene: NA; J gene: TRBJ2-2; CDR3 DNA: TGTGCCTCTAAAGGGGGAGGGGACTACACCGGGGAGCTGTTTTTT; CDR3 protein: CASKGGGDYTGELFF